These 10 T cell receptor beta chains were all obtained from the same sample, sequenced in a study of spatial heterogeneity in lung cancer. Time point noted: sample taken at primary tumor resection. Researchers sequenced whole RNA taken from tumor, nontumor lung or frozen PBMC without sorting. TCRdb reanalysed the 5' RACE reads using MiXCR and keeps one entry per CDR3 protein. The sample comprises roughly 28,000 distinct CDR3 sequences, about 8.1% of which are singletons, and 35% to 40% rests with the top ten. Source: PBMCs, taken at surgery. These receptors were collected from a female donor with early-stage non-small cell lung cancer.

This clonotype was counted ten times or more. CDR3 sequence (DNA): TGTGCCAGCAGCTTAGCGGCGTCGGAGACCCAGTACTTC. It translates to CASSLAASETQYF. The V gene is TRBV7-6, the J gene TRBJ2-5; D is unresolved. The CDR3 has 13 amino acids. Deletions cut 0 bases from V and 5 bases from J, with 7 bases between. Germline V gene data show CDR1 as SGHVS and CDR2 as FNYEAQ.

At least ten counts were recorded for this clonotype. The chain links TRBV7-9 to TRBJ2-7; 10 bases line up with TRBD2. The CDR3 consists of 15 residues. CDR1 is SEHNR and CDR2 is FQNEAQ in the germline V gene (reference sequence). Trimming at V came to 5 bases and at J to 3 bases, leaving 7 bases not matched to a gene. The CDR3 sequence: CASSRTSGEIYEQYV. CDR3 nucleotide sequence: TGTGCCAGCAGCCGGACTAGCGGAGAGATCTACGAGCAGTACGTC.

The V call is TRBV2, the J call TRBJ1-1; D is possibly TRBD1 (6 bases). The CDR3 length is 12 residues. The germline V gene encodes CDR1 SNHLY and CDR2 FYNNEI. CDR3 in amino acids: CASGGRRTEAFF. The CDR3 region has the DNA TGTGCAAGCGGGGGGCGTCGGACTGAAGCTTTCTTT.

This clonotype was picked up many times. The V gene is TRBV7-2, the J gene TRBJ2-3, with a weak D call TRBD1 (5 bases). V lost 7 bases and J 5 bases, leaving 13 bases between the germline ends. Germline CDR1 and CDR2: SGHTA and FQGNSA. The CDR3 extends over 13 amino acids. The CDR3 DNA reads TGTGCCAGCAACCGGAATACAGGAGATACGCAGTATTTT. Its translation is CASNRNTGDTQYF.

A note on this clonotype: A much larger clone differs by one base, so this may be a read error. The V and J genes are TRBV11-1 and TRBJ2-1; D remains ambiguous. The CDR3 consists of 15 residues. The V and J ends lost 2 bases and 1 base respectively, with 9 bases between them. Germline assignment: CDR1 SGHAT and CDR2 FQDESV (reference sequence). Here the CDR3 DNA reads TGTGCCAGCAGCTTAACCGAGGTATCCTACAATGAGCAGTTCTTC. This encodes CASSLTEVSYNEQFF. Drawing the rest from reference TRBV11-1 and TRBJ2-1, the complete variable domain is EAEVAQSPRYKITEKSQAVAFWCDPISGHATLYWYRQILGQGPELLVQFQDESVVDDSQLPKDRFSAERLKGVDSTLKIQPAELGDSAMYLCASSLTEVSYNEQFFGPGTRLTVL.

This clonotype came up many times. This chain links TRBV5-1 with TRBJ1-1, with 8 nucleotides matching TRBD1. Germline V gene lookup returns CDR1 SGHRS and CDR2 YFSETQ. This CDR3 spans 13 amino acids. V lost 0 bases to trimming and J lost 8 bases; unmatched junction nucleotides: 3. CDR3: CASSLGTGGEAFF. In DNA, the CDR3 is TGCGCCAGCAGCTTGGGAACAGGGGGAGAAGCTTTCTTT.

This clonotype occurred many times. J is TRBJ2-7 and V is TRBV21-1; the table's D call, TRBD1, has no DNA check behind it. TRBV21-1 is labeled a pseudogene. This CDR3 is built from 18 residues. The CDR3 coding sequence is TGTGCCAGCAGCTCTCCGGGACAGGGGGCCCCTGCTACCTGGGAGCAGTACGTC. Amino acids: CASSSPGQGAPATWEQYV.

The table lists this clonotype with many counts. The CDR3 DNA reads as TGTGCCAGCAGTTACTCGAGTACGCTAGCTCGATCCAAAGAGACCCAGTACTTC. Encoded protein: CASSYSSTLARSKETQYF. The chain couples TRBV6-5 to TRBJ2-5; TRBD2 is a possible D gene (5 bases). Germline values: CDR1 MNHEY, CDR2 SVGAGI. V lost 0 bases and J lost 3, with 20 bases in between. This CDR3 contains 18 residues.

This clonotype was observed many times. V and J are TRBV4-1 and TRBJ2-5; D gene ambiguous. The CDR3 totals 15 residues. V shed 1 base and J shed 5 bases, with 14 bases lying between them. Germline V gene data show CDR1 as MGHRA and CDR2 as YSYEKL. The CDR3 reads CASSQAVRTIETQYF. As DNA, the CDR3 is TGCGCCAGCAGCCAAGCTGTAAGGACGATCGAGACCCAGTACTTC.

This clonotype was seen repeatedly, ten times or more. This chain links TRBV18 with TRBJ1-2; D is undetermined. The CDR3 runs 13 residues. CDR1 and CDR2 (germline): KGHSH, LQKENI. Trimming left V 5 bases short and J 4 bases short, with 11 bases between. CDR3 in DNA: TGTGCCAGCTCAATCGGGGAGAGCTATGGCTACACCTTC. Its protein is CASSIGESYGYTF.